The 16 T cell receptor beta chains reported below all come from one sample, sequenced in a study of shared clonotypes between healthy human individuals. The table came from immunoSEQ multiplex PCR; TCRdb's copy has only in-frame clones and leaves some out. The sample consists of around 500,000 clones, approximately 81% of them appearing once. The sequenced material came from PBMCs. The receptors stem from a woman aged 35 to 49 in good health. Some clones in this sample may be carry-over from other donors' samples.

CDR3 DNA sequence: TGCGCCAGCAGCTTGGCCGTGCCGGGGGCAGATACGCAGTATTTT. This codes for CASSLAVPGADTQYF. The chain links TRBV5-1 to TRBJ2-3; D is possibly TRBD2 (6 bases). Germline-derived CDR1 and CDR2 are SGHRS and YFSETQ. The V end was cut by 0 bases, the J end by 4 bases, with 12 bases between. This CDR3 is 15 amino acids long.

This chain connects TRBV5-8 to TRBJ2-7, with TRBD1 identical over 10 bases. The CDR3 length is 15 residues. V lost 0 bases, J lost 5 bases, and 5 bases stayed unmatched. Germline CDR1 is SGHTS and CDR2 is YDEGEE. The CDR3 protein is CASSLGTGGDNEQYF. The CDR3 DNA is TGTGCCAGCAGCTTGGGGACAGGGGGTGATAACGAGCAGTACTTC.

Of note for this clone: A far larger clone is off by one base, so a read error is likely. J is TRBJ2-5 and V is TRBV5-6; D not certain. Germline V gene data show CDR1 as SGHDT and CDR2 as YYEEEE. V gave up 7 bases and J gave up 0 bases, with 10 bases separating them. The CDR3 loop spans 13 amino acids. CDR3 bases: TGTGCCAGCGGCCCTGACAACCAAGAGACCCAGTACTTC. Translated: CASGPDNQETQYF.

This chain connects TRBV9 to TRBJ2-1, with D possibly being TRBD1 or TRBD2 (5 bases each). V dropped 2 bases and J dropped 0 bases, with 6 bases sitting between them. CDR1 and CDR2 from the germline V gene are SGDLS and YYNGEE. This CDR3 is 14 amino acids long. CDR3 coding DNA: TGTGCCAGCAGCGTGGGGGTCTCCTACAATGAGCAGTTCTTC. It yields the protein CASSVGVSYNEQFF.

The rearrangement links TRBV27 to TRBJ2-1, with TRBD2 matching 7 bases. The CDR3 is 15 residues long. The V gene end was trimmed by 2 bases and the J gene end by 7 bases; junction bases not matched to a gene: 8. CDR1 is MNHEY and CDR2 is SMNVEV in the germline V gene (reference sequence). The CDR3 DNA reads as TGTGCCAGCAGTTTACTGGCGGGAGCTACGAATGAGCAGTTCTTC. It yields the protein CASSLLAGATNEQFF.

A remark on this clone: At one end the junction does not follow the germline gene, possibly because of a read error. V usage is TRBV28 and J usage is TRBJ2-7; TRBD1 aligns across 8 bases. The CDR3 extends over 11 amino acids. CDR1 is MDHEN and CDR2 is SYDVKM in the germline V gene. CDR3 sequence (DNA): TGTGGCAGCAGGGGGCTCTACGAGCAGTACTTC. It encodes CGSRGLYEQYF.

The gene calls are TRBV5-6 and TRBJ1-2; a weak D match, TRBD1 (5 bases). The CDR3 is 12 amino acids. Trimming cost V 4 bases and J 7 bases, with 11 bases left between them. Germline CDR1 is SGHDT and CDR2 is YYEEEE. The CDR3 bases are TGTGCCAGCAGCCTGGGGAGGGGTGGCTACACCTTC. This translates into CASSLGRGGYTF.

Comments on this clone: This probably arose from a read error, given a far larger clone one base away. Other DNA sequences in the sample encode the same CDR3. The J gene is TRBJ2-7, the V gene TRBV2, with D perhaps TRBD1 (6 bases). This CDR3 spans 12 amino acids. Per germline, CDR1 SNHLY and CDR2 FYNNEI. CDR3 residues: CASRGPTYEQYF. The CDR3 nucleotides read TGTGCTAGCAGGGGACCGACCTACGAGCAGTACTTC.

There are a few counts of this clone. The gene calls are TRBV5-1 and TRBJ2-7, with 11 bases fitting TRBD1. The CDR3 length is 15 residues. J lost 5 bases, V lost 4 bases, and 8 bases had no gene match. CDR1 and CDR2 from the germline V gene are SGHRS and YFSETQ. The CDR3: CASSLGQGAPNEQYF. DNA for the CDR3: TGCGCCAGCAGCCTCGGACAGGGGGCGCCTAACGAGCAGTACTTC.

The chain carries TRBV5-4 and TRBJ1-2, with 9 bases fitting TRBD1. Germline lookup yields CDR1 SGHNT and CDR2 YYREEE (reference sequence). CDR3 length equals 15 residues. With V trimmed by 4 bases and J by 4 bases, 8 bases remained unmatched. CDR3: CASSTGTGSLYGYTF. The CDR3 coding sequence is TGTGCCAGCAGCACCGGGACAGGGTCCCTCTATGGCTACACCTTC.

The chain couples TRBV13 to TRBJ2-5, with a tentative D call TRBD1 (5 bases). The germline V gene encodes CDR1 PRHDT and CDR2 FYEKMQ (reference sequence). V gave up 5 bases and J gave up 2 bases, with 9 bases separating them. CDR3 length: 13 residues. The CDR3 DNA sequence: TGTGCCAGCAGCACCCGACAGCAAGAGACCCAGTACTTC. Residues: CASSTRQQETQYF.

This clone has ten or more counts. V is TRBV5-1 and J is TRBJ2-3; D is undetermined. The germline V gene has CDR1 SGHRS and CDR2 YFSETQ. The V gene lost 4 bases and the J gene lost 4 bases, with 19 bases spanning the gap. The CDR3 spans 16 residues. Written as DNA, the CDR3 is TGCGCCAGCAGCCTCTCCGACTCAAAGGCCTCAGATACGCAGTATTTT. Encoded protein: CASSLSDSKASDTQYF.

The V and J genes are TRBV10-2 and TRBJ2-2; 7 bases are a match to TRBD2. Germline V gene sequence: CDR1 WSHSY, CDR2 SAAADI. With 0 bases clipped from V and 7 bases from J, the junction kept 8 bases outside the gene matches. The CDR3 extends over 16 amino acids. CDR3 nucleotides: TGCGCCAGCAGTGAGTCAGCGGGATCGGTTGTCGGGGAGCTGTTTTTT. Translated: CASSESAGSVVGELFF.

In regard to this clone: A far larger clone is a single base away, which makes a read error likely. Additional DNA sequences in this sample encode the identical CDR3. The chain uses TRBV2 and TRBJ2-2; possible D gene TRBD1, 5 bases. The CDR3 is made up of 14 amino acids. Germline lookup yields CDR1 SNHLY and CDR2 FYNNEI. The CDR3 region is CASADSANTGELFF. The DNA for the CDR3 is TGCGCCAGCGCTGACAGCGCGAACACCGGGGAGCTGTTTTTT.

This clone was detected only a few times. A read error is likely here: a far larger clone is one base away. The same CDR3 can be traced to other DNA sequences in this sample. V and J are TRBV6-1 and TRBJ1-2; TRBD1 might be the D (5 bases). Germline-derived CDR1 and CDR2 are MNHNS and SASEGT. The CDR3 is 15 residues long. V was cut by 4 bases and J by 0 bases, with 12 bases left in between. The CDR3 nucleotides are TGTGCCAGCAGTGCTACAGGAATAACTAACTATGGCTACACCTTC. Protein product: CASSATGITNYGYTF.

The count of this clone is one. This sequence joins TRBV27 and TRBJ1-5; 11 bases align to TRBD1. This CDR3 has 18 residues. Germline CDR1 reads MNHEY; CDR2 reads SMNVEV (reference sequence). V lost 5 bases, J lost 11 bases, and 20 bases stayed unmatched. This chain's CDR3 is CASSTLQGDRGSFGSQHF. The DNA of the CDR3 is TGTGCCAGCAGTACTCTTCAGGGGGACAGGGGGTCCTTCGGCTCCCAGCATTTT.